The 24 T cell receptor beta chains below all came from one sample that was sequenced in a study of tumor-infiltrating lymphocytes in localized non-small cell lung cancer. Here immunoSEQ multiplex PCR was the method, and the copy in TCRdb shows in-frame clones only, minus some. The sample contains some 10,000 clones, 60% of which appear only once. Material: uninvolved lung tissue not adjacent to the tumor. The receptors here all came from a human donor with non-small cell lung cancer.

The CDR3 bases are TGCGCCAGCAGCTTGGCCTTCTCGGGAGGCGGCTACACCTTC. Translating gives CASSLAFSGGGYTF. This rearrangement joins TRBV5-1 to TRBJ1-2, with D unclear. CDR1 and CDR2 (germline): SGHRS, YFSETQ. The CDR3 runs to 14 residues. V shed 0 bases and J shed 8 bases, with 14 bases lying between them.

The DNA for the CDR3 is TGCGCCAGCAGCTTGGGGCCTGGACAAACTAATGAAAAACTGTTTTTT. This sequence encodes CASSLGPGQTNEKLFF. V usage is TRBV5-1 and J usage is TRBJ1-4; TRBD1 might be the D (5 bases). CDR1 is SGHRS and CDR2 is YFSETQ in the germline V gene. The CDR3 consists of 16 residues. V lost 0 bases to trimming and J lost 1 base, with 10 bases between them.

This chain uses TRBV5-1 with TRBJ2-3; D is uncertain. The CDR3 length is 11 residues. V lost 2 bases to trimming and J lost 4 bases, with 2 bases between them. CDR1 and CDR2 (germline): SGHRS, YFSETQ. The CDR3 coding sequence is TGCGCCAGCAGCTTTGCAGATACGCAGTATTTT. Protein: CASSFADTQYF.

Relative to its sample, this clone is medium-sized. This chain connects TRBV7-3 to TRBJ2-7; 13 nucleotides match TRBD2. The germline CDR1 and CDR2 sequences are SGHTA and FQGTGA. CDR3 length equals 18 residues. The V gene end was trimmed by 2 bases and the J gene end by 2 bases; junction bases not matched to a gene: 9. The CDR3 sequence: CASSLGLAGVGTAYEQYF. The CDR3, as DNA: TGTGCCAGCAGCTTAGGACTAGCGGGGGTAGGTACCGCCTACGAGCAGTACTTC.

The V gene is TRBV7-2, the J gene TRBJ2-7, with a tentative D call TRBD2 (6 bases). From germline, CDR1 is SGHTA and CDR2 FQGNSA. The CDR3 runs 13 residues. The V end lost 3 bases, the J end lost 3 bases, and 9 bases lay between the germline ends. CDR3 coding DNA: TGTGCCAGCAGCTTGGGACTGAACTACGAGCAGTACTTC. It codes for CASSLGLNYEQYF.

This chain uses TRBV11-2 with TRBJ2-3; D is undetermined. Trimming stripped 5 bases from V and 2 bases from J, with 17 bases between. Germline V gives CDR1 SGHAT, CDR2 FQNNGV. The CDR3 covers 16 residues. The CDR3: CASSLRWPPDTDTQYF. CDR3 nucleotides: TGTGCCAGCAGCCTCAGGTGGCCCCCCGACACAGATACGCAGTATTTT.

The V gene is TRBV5-6, the J gene TRBJ1-1; D is uncertain. Looked up from germline, CDR1 is SGHDT and CDR2 is YYEEEE. This CDR3 region has 16 residues. V was cut by 0 bases and J by 5 bases, with 17 bases left in between. CDR3 in amino acids: CASSLVNFPGGTEAFF. For the CDR3, the DNA is TGTGCCAGCAGCTTGGTGAACTTCCCCGGCGGGACTGAAGCTTTCTTT. The entire variable domain, with the rest obtained from reference TRBV5-6 and TRBJ1-1, is as follows: DAGVTQSPTHLIKTRGQQVTLRCSPKSGHDTVSWYQQALGQGPQFIFQYYEEEERQRGNFPDRFSGHQFPNYSSELNVNALLLGDSALYLCASSLVNFPGGTEAFFGQGTRLTVV.

This sequence joins TRBV28 and TRBJ2-7, with 13 bases lining up with TRBD2. V gave up 6 bases and J gave up 2 bases; unmatched junction bases: 13. The length of the CDR3 is 18 residues. Germline V gives CDR1 MDHEN, CDR2 SYDVKM. The CDR3 coding sequence is TGTGCCAGCAGCTTAGGACTAGCGGGGGTAGGTACCGCCTACGAGCAGTACTTC. It codes for CASSLGLAGVGTAYEQYF.

The chain carries TRBV28 and TRBJ2-7; D not certain. Germline V CDR1 and CDR2: MDHEN, SYDVKM. This CDR3 has 14 amino acids. The V end lost 5 bases, the J end lost 1 base, and 12 bases lay between the germline ends. The CDR3 region is CASSLYGLSYEQYF. The DNA of the CDR3 is TGTGCCAGCAGTCTTTACGGGCTTTCCTACGAGCAGTACTTC.

The CDR3 here is CASSWGGGVSETQYF. The CDR3 DNA reads as TGCGCCAGCAGCTGGGGCGGGGGGGTCTCCGAGACCCAGTACTTC. The V call is TRBV4-1, the J call TRBJ2-5; 9 bases line up with TRBD2. Germline CDR1 and CDR2: MGHRA and YSYEKL. The CDR3 loop spans 15 amino acids. The V segment lost 5 bases and the J segment 5 bases; nucleotides outside the gene matches: 9.

The chain links TRBV5-1 to TRBJ2-5, with D possibly matching TRBD1 (5 bases). This CDR3 spans 14 amino acids. Trimming removed 0 bases from V and 1 base from J, with 7 bases in between. CDR1 and CDR2 (germline): SGHRS, YFSETQ. CDR3 protein: CASSLDGAQETQYF. CDR3 bases: TGCGCCAGCAGCTTGGATGGGGCCCAAGAGACCCAGTACTTC.

The rearrangement links TRBV19 to TRBJ1-5; tentative D call: TRBD1 (6 bases). V was clipped by 7 bases and J by 7 bases, with 17 bases between them. The CDR3 covers 14 residues. CDR1 is LNHDA and CDR2 is SQIVND in the germline V gene (reference sequence). The CDR3 region is CASKQGSSGQPQHF. The CDR3 region has the DNA TGTGCCAGTAAACAGGGTTCCTCGGGGCAGCCCCAGCATTTT.

V gene TRBV28 combines with J gene TRBJ1-1; 7 bases agree with TRBD1. The CDR3 is 13 residues long. The germline V gene has CDR1 MDHEN and CDR2 SYDVKM. With 5 bases clipped from V and 7 bases from J, the junction kept 7 bases outside the gene matches. The CDR3 sequence is CASSPGQESEAFF. Written as DNA, the CDR3 is TGTGCCAGCAGTCCCGGACAGGAGAGTGAAGCTTTCTTT.

This clone has a handful of counts. V gene TRBV7-9 combines with J gene TRBJ1-6; the D gene is possibly TRBD1 (5 bases). The CDR3 is 16 amino acids. Trimming removed 6 bases at V and 8 bases at J, with 20 bases between. The germline V gene has CDR1 SEHNR and CDR2 FQNEAQ (reference sequence). The CDR3 reads CASRSRPGPQYSPLHF. The CDR3 DNA reads as TGTGCCAGCAGGTCCCGTCCGGGGCCGCAATATTCACCCCTCCACTTT. The variable domain in full, with the rest retrieved from reference TRBV7-9 and TRBJ1-6, is DTGVSQNPRHKITKRGQNVTFRCDPISEHNRLYWYRQTLGQGPEFLTYFQNEAQLEKSRLLSDRFSAERPKGSFSTLEIQRTEQGDSAMYLCASRSRPGPQYSPLHFGNGTRLTVT.

V usage is TRBV27 and J usage is TRBJ2-2; 12 nucleotides align to TRBD2. This CDR3 comprises 18 residues. Trimming took 0 bases from V and 5 from J; bases not matched to a gene: 7. Germline-derived CDR1 and CDR2 are MNHEY and SMNVEV (reference sequence). The CDR3 region is CASSLSELLAGGTGELFF. The DNA for the CDR3 is TGTGCCAGCAGTTTATCGGAGTTGCTAGCGGGGGGGACCGGGGAGCTGTTTTTT.

The chain has TRBV2 and TRBJ2-5; the D gene could be TRBD1 or TRBD2 (5 bases each). From germline, CDR1 is SNHLY and CDR2 FYNNEI. This CDR3 is 16 amino acids long. V lost 5 bases, J lost 5 bases, and 21 bases lay in between. The CDR3 nucleotides are TGTGCCAGCAGTCCCCTTTGGGACGCTTCCCGGGAGACCCAGTACTTC. Translating it yields CASSPLWDASRETQYF. Complete variable domain (other parts from reference TRBV2 and TRBJ2-5): EPEVTQTPSHQVTQMGQEVILRCVPISNHLYFYWYRQILGQKVEFLVSFYNNEISEKSEIFDDQFSVERPDGSNFTLKIRSTKLEDSAMYFCASSPLWDASRETQYFGPGTRLLVL.

This clone has more than one count but fewer than ten. CDR3 sequence reads: CATSSGPGQPQHF. The DNA for the CDR3 is TGTGCCACCAGCAGCGGTCCCGGGCAGCCCCAGCATTTT. The V and J genes are TRBV15 and TRBJ1-5; D is uncertain. The CDR3 totals 13 residues. Trimming removed 3 bases at V and 7 bases at J, with 10 bases between. Germline V gene lookup returns CDR1 LNHNV and CDR2 YYDKDF (reference sequence). Full variable domain (outside the CDR3, taken from reference TRBV15 and TRBJ1-5): DAMVIQNPRYQVTQFGKPVTLSCSQTLNHNVMYWYQQKSSQAPKLLFHYYDKDFNNEADTPDNFQSRRPNTSFCFLDIRSPGLGDTAMYLCATSSGPGQPQHFGDGTRLSIL.

The chain joins TRBV28 to TRBJ1-1; D possibly corresponds to TRBD1 (5 bases). V was pared by 2 bases and J by 1 base, with 11 bases between. The CDR3 has 15 amino acids. From germline, CDR1 is MDHEN and CDR2 SYDVKM. The DNA of the CDR3 is TGTGCCAGCAGTTTACCCGGGGGGGGGAACACTGAAGCTTTCTTT. It is translated as CASSLPGGGNTEAFF.

The chain links TRBV19 to TRBJ1-4, with a possible D match to TRBD1 (5 bases). In germline, CDR1 is LNHDA, CDR2 SQIVND (reference sequence). This CDR3 region has 15 residues. Trimming left V 4 bases short and J 2 bases short, with 11 bases between. The CDR3 DNA reads TGTGCCAGTAGTACCCCCGGGGGGACTAATGAAAAACTGTTTTTT. Its translation: CASSTPGGTNEKLFF.

The chain couples TRBV9 to TRBJ2-3; D gene unclear. CDR1 and CDR2 from the germline V gene are SGDLS and YYNGEE. The V and J ends lost 0 bases and 2 bases respectively, with 10 bases between them. This CDR3 comprises 15 residues. The CDR3 DNA reads as TGTGCCAGCAGCGTAGTTCCCCAAAACACAGATACGCAGTATTTT. Translated: CASSVVPQNTDTQYF.

This chain connects TRBV5-4 to TRBJ2-2; TRBD1 matches at 9 bases. V shed 0 bases and J 7 bases; nucleotides not matched to a gene: 7. This CDR3 contains 16 residues. Germline-derived CDR1 and CDR2 are SGHNT and YYREEE (reference sequence). The DNA for the CDR3 is TGTGCCAGCAGCTTGGGCCTACAGGGGGCAGTCGGGGAGCTGTTTTTT. It specifies CASSLGLQGAVGELFF.

J is TRBJ2-7 and V is TRBV28; 9 bases are shared with TRBD1. V was clipped by 5 bases and J by 5 bases; unmatched bases: 7. This CDR3 is 14 amino acids long. Germline V CDR1 and CDR2: MDHEN, SYDVKM. DNA of the CDR3: TGTGCCAGCAGTCTACAGGGGGCTAGGAACGAGCAGTACTTC. Its translation: CASSLQGARNEQYF.

As for this clone: This CDR3 is also generated by other DNA sequences in the sample. The V call is TRBV7-2, the J call TRBJ2-5; TRBD2 matches at 15 bases. The CDR3 covers 16 residues. V lost 5 bases to trimming and J lost 5 bases; unmatched junction nucleotides: 6. The germline CDR1 and CDR2 sequences are SGHTA and FQGNSA. The CDR3 reads CASSSGLAGGRETQYF. Written as DNA, the CDR3 is TGTGCCAGCAGCAGCGGACTAGCGGGGGGGAGGGAGACCCAGTACTTC.

Sample share makes this clone medium-sized. This chain joins TRBV5-8 and TRBJ2-4, with D possibly matching TRBD2 (5 bases). V lost 4 bases and J lost 2, with 10 bases in between. The CDR3 runs 14 residues. Germline V gene data show CDR1 as SGHTS and CDR2 as YDEGEE. The CDR3 protein is CASSLADSKNIQYF. The CDR3 nucleotides read TGTGCCAGCAGCCTCGCGGACTCCAAAAACATTCAGTACTTC. The full variable domain, rest sourced from reference TRBV5-8 and TRBJ2-4, is EAGVTQSPTHLIKTRGQQATLRCSPISGHTSVYWYQQALGLGLQFLLWYDEGEERNRGNFPPRFSGRQFPNYSSELNVNALELEDSALYLCASSLADSKNIQYFGAGTRLSVL.